A selection of T cell receptor beta chains follows, all from one sample in a study of Ad26.COV2.S vaccination and SARS-CoV-2 variants. Libraries were prepared by immunoSEQ multiplex PCR; TCRdb keeps only in-frame clonotypes and omits some of them. This sample has around 340,000 clones, with 75% to 90% found just once. The material was peripheral blood, obtained in a trial of Ad26.COV2.S vaccine versus placebo. The receptors come from a person between 18 and 60 years old who received the Ad26.COV2.S COVID-19 vaccine or a placebo. CDR3s include the opening cysteine and the closing phenylalanine or tryptophan. The D gene is left open where the match is weak. The size entry is marked missing in some rows and otherwise reads once, few, many or a size class.

d_call cdr3_length j_call clone_size v_call cdr3_aa cdr3_nt
. 13 TRBJ1-2 once TRBV5-1 CASSLDSIYGYTF TGCGCCAGCAGCTTGGACAGCATCTATGGCTACACCTTC
TRBD1 14 TRBJ1-1 . TRBV4-2 CASSPDRGDAEAFF TGTGCCAGCAGCCCGGACAGGGGGGACGCTGAAGCTTTCTTT
. 13 TRBJ1-3 . TRBV7-8 CASSLANGNTIYF TGTGCCAGCAGCTTAGCGAATGGAAACACCATATATTTT
. 16 TRBJ1-1 . TRBV7-9 CASSPVSGRLNTEAFF TGTGCCAGCAGCCCCGTTTCAGGGAGATTGAACACTGAAGCTTTCTTT
. 14 TRBJ1-1 . TRBV7-2 CASRGFKGNTEAFF TGTGCCAGCAGAGGCTTTAAAGGAAACACTGAAGCTTTCTTT
. 14 TRBJ2-3 . TRBV2 CASKPSASTDTQYF TGTGCCAGCAAGCCTAGCGCAAGCACAGATACGCAGTATTTT
TRBD1 13 TRBJ2-7 . TRBV5-1 CASSFRTGVEQYF TGCGCCAGCAGCTTTAGGACAGGGGTCGAGCAGTACTTC
. 14 TRBJ2-5 . TRBV7-3 CASSLGPGKETQYF TGTGCCAGCAGCTTAGGTCCCGGAAAAGAGACCCAGTACTTC
. 14 TRBJ2-5 . TRBV6-2/TRBV6-3 CASSYSKGRETQYF TGTGCCAGCAGTTACTCGAAAGGCAGAGAGACCCAGTACTTC
. 13 TRBJ1-5 . TRBV6-5 CASSPTGGQPQHF TGTGCCAGCAGCCCCACGGGAGGGCAGCCCCAGCATTTT
. 14 TRBJ2-7 few TRBV29-1 CSATAGLHSYEQYF TGCAGCGCAACAGCCGGACTTCACTCCTACGAGCAGTACTTC
. 15 TRBJ2-7 . TRBV3-1/TRBV3-2 CASSQDDVGAREQYF TGTGCCAGCAGCCAAGATGACGTGGGGGCGCGGGAGCAGTACTTC
. 16 TRBJ1-1 . TRBV6-2/TRBV6-3 CASSYGGGGVNTEAFF TGTGCCAGCAGTTACGGCGGTGGGGGGGTGAACACTGAAGCTTTCTTT
. 17 TRBJ2-2 once TRBV7-9 CASSLAWTNMNTGELFF TGTGCCAGCAGCCTAGCGTGGACCAACATGAACACCGGGGAGCTGTTTTTT
TRBD1 14 TRBJ1-4 . TRBV18 CASSPGTGQAALFF TGTGCCAGCTCACCAGGGACAGGGCAAGCAGCACTGTTTTTT
. 15 TRBJ1-6 . TRBV7-3 CASSSGGWNNSPLHF TGTGCCAGCAGTAGTGGGGGTTGGAATAATTCACCCCTCCACTTT
TRBD1 15 TRBJ2-7 . TRBV4-3 CASSQDGTGIYEQYF TGCGCCAGCAGCCAAGATGGGACAGGGATTTACGAGCAGTACTTC
. 18 TRBJ2-1 . TRBV5-5 CASSLSLVGQSSYNEQFF TGTGCCAGCAGCTTGAGTCTCGTGGGGCAGAGCTCCTACAATGAGCAGTTCTTC
TRBD2 17 TRBJ2-3 . TRBV11-2 CASSRGLAGSRTDTQYF TGTGCCAGCAGCCGAGGACTAGCGGGGTCACGCACAGATACGCAGTATTTT
. 14 TRBJ1-4 . TRBV18 CASSPTEGNEKLFF TGTGCCAGCTCCCCGACTGAGGGGAATGAAAAACTGTTTTTT
. 16 TRBJ1-3 . TRBV18 CASSPSSVGSGNTIYF TGTGCCAGCTCACCAAGTTCGGTTGGCTCTGGAAACACCATATATTTT
. 14 TRBJ1-3 . TRBV7-2 CASSPGNSGNTIYF TGTGCCAGCAGCCCCGGGAACTCTGGAAACACCATATATTTT
. 14 TRBJ1-1 . TRBV28 CASSLTGKGTEAFF TGTGCCAGCAGTTTAACAGGGAAGGGCACTGAAGCTTTCTTT
. 13 TRBJ1-1 . TRBV19 CASGGQRDTEAFF TGTGCCAGTGGAGGACAGAGGGACACTGAAGCTTTCTTT
. 15 TRBJ1-1 . TRBV6-2/TRBV6-3 CASSNKRMFGTEAFF TGTGCCAGCAGCAACAAGCGGATGTTCGGCACTGAAGCTTTCTTT
. 15 TRBJ2-7 few TRBV4-3 CASSQDHGWGYEQYF TGCGCCAGCAGCCAAGATCACGGTTGGGGTTACGAGCAGTACTTC
. 12 TRBJ2-7 . TRBV27 CASSDHPYEQYF TGTGCCAGCAGCGACCACCCCTACGAGCAGTACTTC
. 16 TRBJ1-1 once TRBV11-2 CASSFPERVKDTEAFF TGTGCCAGCAGCTTCCCTGAACGAGTGAAGGACACTGAAGCTTTCTTT
. 13 TRBJ2-7 . TRBV3-1/TRBV3-2 CASSQDPGYEQYF TGTGCCAGCAGCCAAGATCCAGGGTACGAGCAGTACTTC
. 15 TRBJ2-6 many TRBV9 CASSGPKSGANVLTF TGTGCCAGCAGCGGCCCCAAGTCTGGGGCCAACGTCCTGACTTTC
. 12 TRBJ1-2 few TRBV6-6 CASSYVGDGYTF TGTGCCAGCAGTTACGTGGGTGATGGCTACACCTTC
TRBD1 13 TRBJ1-1 . TRBV10-3 CAISDDRGAEAFF TGTGCCATCAGTGACGACAGGGGCGCTGAAGCTTTCTTT
. 15 TRBJ1-2 once TRBV5-4 CASSSSTAPGYGYTF TGTGCCAGCAGCTCGTCGACCGCACCGGGCTATGGCTACACCTTC
. 13 TRBJ2-7 . TRBV28 CASSLGITYEQYF TGTGCCAGCAGTTTAGGCATTACCTACGAGCAGTACTTC
. 13 TRBJ2-5 . TRBV5-6 CASSFNSPETQYF TGTGCCAGCAGCTTCAATAGTCCAGAGACCCAGTACTTC
. 14 TRBJ1-1 . TRBV6-5 CASKTGGEGTEAFF TGTGCCAGCAAAACGGGGGGCGAGGGCACTGAAGCTTTCTTT
. 15 TRBJ1-3 . TRBV9 CASSGGHFSGNTIYF TGTGCCAGCAGCGGGGGACATTTCTCTGGAAACACCATATATTTT
. 11 TRBJ2-3 . TRBV20-1 CSARRADTQYF TGCAGTGCTAGAAGGGCGGATACGCAGTATTTT
. 12 TRBJ2-7 . TRBV2 CASSLDSYEQYF TGTGCCAGCAGTTTGGATTCCTACGAGCAGTACTTC
. 14 TRBJ2-3 . TRBV9 CASSDSGAPDTQYF TGTGCCAGCAGCGACTCCGGGGCCCCAGATACGCAGTATTTT
TRBD1 16 TRBJ2-1 . TRBV10-3 CAISEPYRGRLNEQFF TGTGCCATCAGTGAGCCATACAGGGGGCGATTAAATGAGCAGTTCTTC
. 17 TRBJ2-2 few TRBV2 CASSAAGVAGAAGELFF TGTGCCAGCAGTGCCGCCGGAGTGGCGGGGGCCGCCGGGGAGCTGTTTTTT
TRBD1 14 TRBJ2-2 . TRBV30 CAGTWGQGAGELFF TGTGCCGGGACTTGGGGACAGGGTGCCGGGGAGCTGTTTTTT
TRBD2 19 TRBJ2-7 once TRBV5-4 CASSLGAGGPNPDLYEQYF TGTGCCAGCAGCTTGGGTGCGGGAGGGCCGAACCCCGATCTCTACGAGCAGTACTTC
TRBD1 14 TRBJ2-3 . TRBV10-1 CASSDDRGKDTQYF TGCGCCAGCAGTGATGACAGGGGGAAAGATACGCAGTATTTT
. 16 TRBJ1-6 . TRBV3-1/TRBV3-2 CASSQSLGSYNSPLHF TGTGCCAGCAGCCAAAGTTTGGGATCCTATAATTCACCCCTCCACTTT
. 14 TRBJ2-7 . TRBV10-2 CASSGGPSSYEQYF TGCGCCAGCAGTGGGGGTCCAAGCTCCTACGAGCAGTACTTC
. 17 TRBJ1-2 . TRBV14 CASSQTVGPSVSNGYTF TGTGCCAGCAGCCAAACGGTCGGCCCATCGGTATCTAATGGCTACACCTTC
. 14 TRBJ2-3 . TRBV5-1 CASSFLQNTDMQYF TGCGCCAGCAGCTTTTTACAGAACACAGATATGCAGTATTTT
. 13 TRBJ1-5 . TRBV12-5 CASGLGGGQPQHF TGTGCTAGTGGTCTTGGGGGTGGCCAGCCCCAGCATTTT
. 15 TRBJ2-3 . TRBV2 CASSDQGSSTDTQYF TGTGCCAGCAGTGATCAGGGTTCTAGCACAGATACGCAGTATTTT